These 10 T cell receptor beta chains were all obtained from the same sample, sequenced in a study of T cells in narcolepsy (dated by TCRdb to between 2017 and 2018). Library preparation employed the immunoSEQ multiplex PCR assay. TCRdb obtained this table from immuneACCESS and retained in-frame rearrangements with V and J assigned. These tables miss some clones; where compared with another copy, unresolved V genes account for less than half of the shortfall, and the remainder is unexplained. The sample table contains over 30,000 clones; only one count was recorded for around 82% of them. The leading ten clones occupy roughly 1.7% of the sample. Material: CD45RA- memory CD4+ T cells from PBMCs. Reading the label with the study, this specimen's cell subset or site is: memory T cells sorted ex vivo from peripheral blood. These receptors were collected from a human donor with narcolepsy.

This clone has only one observation. The CDR3 DNA reads as TGCGCCAGCAGCTTGGCCCCAGGGACGGAGAATGAGCAGTTCTTC. Residues: CASSLAPGTENEQFF. The rearrangement uses TRBV5-1 and TRBJ2-1; D may match TRBD1 or TRBD2 (5 bases each). Germline V gives CDR1 SGHRS, CDR2 YFSETQ. The CDR3 is 15 amino acids. Trimming cost V 0 bases and J 7 bases, with 14 bases left between them.

Remarks on this clone: An end of the junction differs from the germline gene, which may be a read error. The chain recombines TRBV7-2 with TRBJ1-2; 9 nucleotides match TRBD1. Looked up from germline, CDR1 is SGHTA and CDR2 is FQGNSA. This CDR3 contains 15 residues. The CDR3 DNA sequence: TGCGCCAGCAGCCAGAAGGACAGGGGTGTCTATGGCTACACCTTC. It translates to CASSQKDRGVYGYTF.

The V call is TRBV2, the J call TRBJ2-3; no definite D call. Deletions cut 0 bases from V and 4 bases from J, with 5 bases between. This CDR3 has 13 residues. The V gene's germline CDR1 is SNHLY and CDR2 FYNNEI. CDR3 sequence reads: CASSEARADTQYF. The CDR3 DNA follows: TGTGCCAGCAGTGAAGCACGGGCAGATACGCAGTATTTT.

This clone appeared once. The V gene is TRBV4-3, the J gene TRBJ2-6; possibly TRBD1 or TRBD2 for D (5 bases each). The ends were cut back, 1 base at V and 4 bases at J, with 26 bases in the middle. CDR1 is LGHNA and CDR2 is YSLEER in the germline V gene. CDR3 size: 21 residues. In DNA, the CDR3 is TGCGCCAGCAGCCAAGTGCGGCTAGGACTGGGGCTGGCCTCCGGGGCCAACGTCCTGACTTTC. Amino acids: CASSQVRLGLGLASGANVLTF.

This chain links TRBV6-6 with TRBJ2-5, with a tentative D call TRBD1 (6 bases). Deletions cut 2 bases from V and 0 bases from J, with 7 bases between. The CDR3 extends over 14 amino acids. From germline, CDR1 is MNHNY and CDR2 SVGAGI (reference sequence). The CDR3 sequence is CASSYGQYQETQYF. Written as DNA, the CDR3 is TGTGCCAGCAGTTACGGACAGTACCAAGAGACCCAGTACTTC.

This clone was detected only once. The chain joins TRBV13 to TRBJ1-2; 7 bases align to TRBD1. The CDR3 is 13 amino acids. CDR1 PRHDT and CDR2 FYEKMQ come from the germline V gene (reference sequence). Unmatched junction bases numbered 3, after V lost 3 bases and J lost 5 bases. The CDR3 coding sequence is TGTGCCAGCAGCTTGGGACAGAGATATGGCTACACCTTC. Translated, it gives CASSLGQRYGYTF. Filled out from reference TRBV13 and TRBJ1-2, the complete variable domain reads AAGVIQSPRHLIKEKRETATLKCYPIPRHDTVYWYQQGPGQDPQFLISFYEKMQSDKGSIPDRFSAQQFSDYHSELNMSSLELGDSALYFCASSLGQRYGYTFGSGTRLTVV.

V usage is TRBV19 and J usage is TRBJ2-2, with D tentatively TRBD1 (6 bases). The CDR3 extends over 11 amino acids. From germline, CDR1 is LNHDA and CDR2 SQIVND (reference sequence). V was pared by 10 bases and J by 12 bases, with 15 bases between. For the CDR3, the DNA is TGTGCCACCGGCGGAACAGGGCAGCTGTTTTTT. It is translated as CATGGTGQLFF.

The chain couples TRBV30 to TRBJ1-1; tentatively, D is TRBD1 (5 bases). The CDR3 is 12 amino acids. The germline gives CDR1 GTSNPN, CDR2 SVGIG (reference sequence). V gave up 7 bases and J gave up 5 bases, with 14 bases separating them. This chain's CDR3 is CASTGTGTEAFF. In DNA form, the CDR3 reads TGTGCCTCCACCGGGACGGGAACTGAAGCTTTCTTT.

The chain joins TRBV28 to TRBJ1-6; 9 nucleotides line up with TRBD1. Germline loops: CDR1 MDHEN, CDR2 SYDVKM. V was clipped by 7 bases and J by 9 bases; unmatched bases: 10. The CDR3 sequence is 15 residues long. The CDR3 nucleotides read TGTGCCAGCAACGAAAGGACAGGGGAAGGTTCACCCCTCCACTTT. Protein product: CASNERTGEGSPLHF.

In its sample, this clone was seen a few times. The V gene is TRBV14, the J gene TRBJ1-4; no reliable D call. The length of the CDR3 is 12 residues. V dropped 0 bases and J dropped 10 bases, with 6 bases sitting between them. Germline-derived CDR1 and CDR2 are SGHDN and FVKESK. The CDR3 DNA is TGTGCCAGCAGCCAAGAACCAGGAAAACTGTTTTTT. Translation: CASSQEPGKLFF.